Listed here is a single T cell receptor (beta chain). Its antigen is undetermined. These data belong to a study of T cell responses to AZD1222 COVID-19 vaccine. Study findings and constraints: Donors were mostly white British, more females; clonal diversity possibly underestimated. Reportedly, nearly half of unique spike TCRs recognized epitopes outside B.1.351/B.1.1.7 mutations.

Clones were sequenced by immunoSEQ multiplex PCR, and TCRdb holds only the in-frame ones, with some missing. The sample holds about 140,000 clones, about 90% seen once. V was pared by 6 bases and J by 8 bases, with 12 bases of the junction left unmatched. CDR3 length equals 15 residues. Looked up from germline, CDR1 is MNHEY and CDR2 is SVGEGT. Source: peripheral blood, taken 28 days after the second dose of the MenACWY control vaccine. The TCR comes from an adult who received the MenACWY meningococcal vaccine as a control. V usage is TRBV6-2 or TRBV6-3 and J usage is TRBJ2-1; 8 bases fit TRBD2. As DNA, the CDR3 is TGTGCCAGCAGCTATGGTGGAGCGGGAGCCCATGAGCAGTTCTTC. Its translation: CASSYGGAGAHEQFF.